The 17 T cell receptor beta chains presented below share a single source sample, sequenced in a study of T cell responses to AZD1222 COVID-19 vaccine. Generated by immunoSEQ multiplex PCR, the TCRdb table keeps only in-frame clones and is missing some. The table lists some 180,000 clones, 85% to 95% of them singletons. Specimen: peripheral blood, collected on day 0 of AZD1222 vaccination. These receptors were taken from an adult in good health.

This chain links TRBV10-1 with TRBJ1-1; a possible D gene is TRBD1 (5 bases). V lost 0 bases, J lost 2 bases, and 7 bases lay in between. The CDR3 length is 14 residues. Per the germline V gene, CDR1 is WNHNN and CDR2 is SYGVQD (reference sequence). The CDR3, as DNA: TGCGCCAGCAGTGAGTCTAGGGGAAACACTGAAGCTTTCTTT. It codes for CASSESRGNTEAFF.

The CDR3 sequence: CASSQVLENNEQFF. The CDR3 DNA reads as TGCGCCAGCAGCCAAGTCTTGGAGAACAATGAGCAGTTCTTC. The chain links TRBV4-3 to TRBJ2-1; no firm D call. CDR1 is LGHNA and CDR2 is YSLEER in the germline V gene. The CDR3 runs 14 residues. V was shortened by 1 base and J by 5 bases, with 9 bases between the two germline ends.

The chain carries TRBV5-1 and TRBJ2-1; 11 bases are a match to TRBD2. The V gene end was trimmed by 4 bases and the J gene end by 2 bases; junction bases not matched to a gene: 2. Germline-derived CDR1 and CDR2 are SGHRS and YFSETQ. This CDR3 region has 15 residues. The CDR3 region has the DNA TGCGCCAGCAGCGGTAGCGGGGGGGCCTACAATGAGCAGTTCTTC. Translation: CASSGSGGAYNEQFF.

V is TRBV3-1 (or the pseudogene TRBV3-2) and J is TRBJ2-5, with D perhaps matching TRBD1 (6 bases). Trimming cost V 3 bases and J 5 bases, with 16 bases left between them. Germline V gene data show CDR1 as LGHDT and CDR2 as YNNKEL (reference sequence). The CDR3 sequence is 15 residues long. The CDR3 loop reads CASSHTTTGLETQYF. Here the CDR3 DNA reads TGTGCCAGCAGCCATACCACCACAGGGCTGGAGACCCAGTACTTC.

The rearrangement joins TRBV3-1 (or the pseudogene TRBV3-2) to TRBJ2-5; D may be TRBD2 (6 bases). Trimming left V 0 bases short and J 5 bases short, with 13 bases between. Germline loops: CDR1 LGHDT, CDR2 YNNKEL (reference sequence). The CDR3 has 15 amino acids. The CDR3 nucleotides read TGTGCCAGCAGCCAAGATGCGGGGCCGTTGGAGACCCAGTACTTC. Translated: CASSQDAGPLETQYF.

CDR3 sequence: CASSYSGLAGGNEQFF. The DNA of the CDR3 is TGTGCCAGCAGTTACTCGGGCCTAGCGGGTGGCAATGAGCAGTTCTTC. The rearrangement uses TRBV6-5 and TRBJ2-1; TRBD2 aligns across 8 bases. The CDR3 covers 16 residues. The trim removed 0 bases at V and 6 bases at J, leaving 7 bases unmatched. Germline CDR1 reads MNHEY; CDR2 reads SVGAGI.

The chain couples TRBV6-1 to TRBJ2-7; no definite D call. Deletions cut 2 bases from V and 0 bases from J, with 11 bases between. The CDR3 is 15 amino acids. The V gene's germline CDR1 is MNHNS and CDR2 SASEGT. CDR3: CASSESPSPSYEQYF. CDR3 in DNA: TGTGCCAGCAGTGAATCCCCAAGTCCCTCCTACGAGCAGTACTTC.

V and J are TRBV7-2 and TRBJ1-4, with 8 positions matching TRBD1. The CDR3 is 17 residues long. Unmatched junction bases numbered 7, after V lost 0 bases and J lost 4 bases. Germline CDR1 reads SGHTA; CDR2 reads FQGNSA. CDR3 nucleotides: TGTGCCAGCAGCTTAGCGACAGGGGCTCGGGGTAATGAAAAACTGTTTTTT. This gives the protein CASSLATGARGNEKLFF.

This clone was seen once. The gene calls are TRBV2 and TRBJ2-5, with 8 bases fitting TRBD2. Germline lookup yields CDR1 SNHLY and CDR2 FYNNEI. CDR3 length: 14 residues. V trimming: 8 bases; J trimming: 5 bases; junction bases outside the gene matches: 10. The CDR3 DNA follows: TGTGCCAGCTCCGGGGGGGGGCCCATGGAGACCCAGTACTTC. Protein sequence: CASSGGGPMETQYF.

The table lists this clone with a count of one. The chain is built from TRBV7-9 and TRBJ2-7, with 8 nucleotides matching TRBD1. Germline V gives CDR1 SEHNR, CDR2 FQNEAQ (reference sequence). The CDR3 is 15 residues long. With V trimmed by 1 base and J by 4 bases, 6 bases remained unmatched. CDR3: CASSLGTGRLYEQYF. The CDR3 bases are TGTGCCAGCAGCTTAGGGACAGGGAGGCTGTACGAGCAGTACTTC.

On this clone itself: Other DNA sequences within the sample encode an identical CDR3. This chain connects TRBV3-1 (or the pseudogene TRBV3-2) to TRBJ1-6, with D possibly being TRBD1 (6 bases). The CDR3 consists of 14 residues. V lost 1 base, J lost 7 bases, and 8 bases lay in between. The germline V gene has CDR1 LGHDT and CDR2 YNNKEL (reference sequence). The CDR3 nucleotides are TGTGCCAGCAGCCAAGGACAGGAGAATTCACCCCTCCACTTT. Its translation is CASSQGQENSPLHF.

The V call is TRBV19, the J call TRBJ1-5; D ambiguous. The V gene's germline CDR1 is LNHDA and CDR2 SQIVND (reference sequence). The CDR3 loop spans 15 amino acids. Between the trimmed V and J ends, which lost 3 bases and 4 bases, there was a span of 13 bases. This chain's CDR3 is CASSIQERANQPQHF. CDR3 nucleotide sequence: TGTGCCAGTAGTATTCAGGAGAGGGCAAATCAGCCCCAGCATTTT. The entire variable domain, with the rest obtained from reference TRBV19 and TRBJ1-5, is as follows: DGGITQSPKYLFRKEGQNVTLSCEQNLNHDAMYWYRQDPGQGLRLIYYSQIVNDFQKGDIAEGYSVSREKKESFPLTVTSAQKNPTAFYLCASSIQERANQPQHFGDGTRLSIL.

The V and J genes are TRBV19 and TRBJ1-6; D is unclear. V was cut by 2 bases and J by 9 bases, with 11 bases left in between. From germline, CDR1 is LNHDA and CDR2 SQIVND (reference sequence). This CDR3 is 14 amino acids long. In DNA form, the CDR3 reads TGTGCCAGTAGTATAATCGGATTGGGTTCACCCCTCCACTTT. This encodes CASSIIGLGSPLHF.

The chain has TRBV5-6 and TRBJ1-2; D call uncertain. CDR1 SGHDT and CDR2 YYEEEE come from the germline V gene. CDR3 length: 13 amino acids. V was trimmed by 4 bases and J by 8 bases, leaving 15 bases between them. CDR3 coding DNA: TGTGCCAGCAGCCTGGCGGGCGTCGAGGGCTACACCTTC. As protein: CASSLAGVEGYTF.

The chain carries TRBV7-2 and TRBJ2-5; D not certain. Germline V gives CDR1 SGHTA, CDR2 FQGNSA. The ends were cut back, 2 bases at V and 7 bases at J, with 8 bases in the middle. CDR3 size: 12 residues. The CDR3 is CASSLYQRTQYF. In DNA form, the CDR3 reads TGTGCCAGCAGCTTATACCAGAGGACCCAGTACTTC.

The chain carries TRBV29-1 and TRBJ1-5, with 8 bases that match TRBD1. Losses at the gene ends were 4 bases for V and 0 bases for J; bases not matched to a gene: 11. The CDR3 loop spans 17 amino acids. Germline loops: CDR1 SQVTM, CDR2 ANQGSEA. The chain's CDR3 is CSVATRDRLYSNQPQHF. DNA of the CDR3: TGCAGCGTTGCTACCCGGGACAGGCTTTATAGCAATCAGCCCCAGCATTTT.

The chain uses TRBV7-2 and TRBJ1-6; no firm D call. Per the germline V gene, CDR1 is SGHTA and CDR2 is FQGNSA. This CDR3 has 14 amino acids. Trimming took 1 base from V and 7 from J, leaving 8 bases between them. The CDR3 spells CASSLGVGNSPLHF. DNA for the CDR3: TGTGCCAGCAGCTTAGGTGTGGGGAATTCACCCCTCCACTTT.